These 19 T cell receptor beta chains share one sample of origin, sequenced in a study of T cells in Graves' hyperthyroidism and ophthalmopathy. The TCR beta CDR3 regions underwent amplification using RNA transcripts as the source. Using the HTBI primer set, a first-round RT-PCR was run on the TCR CDR3. TCRdb fed the multiplex PCR reads into MiXCR, producing one record per CDR3 protein. The table includes under 350,000 distinct CDR3 sequences, about a sixth detected once. Material for sequencing was blood. Receptors were obtained from a woman between 55 and 75 years old with Graves' ophthalmopathy.

This clonotype was seen at least ten times. The rearrangement uses TRBV6-2 or TRBV6-3 and TRBJ2-3; 7 bases align to TRBD1. Germline CDR1 and CDR2: MNHEY and SVGEGT. CDR3 size: 14 residues. With 5 bases clipped from V and 8 bases from J, the junction kept 10 bases outside the gene matches. CDR3 coding DNA: TGTGCCAGCAGTCCGGGACAGCCGCCGGGTACGCAGTATTTT. Encoded protein: CASSPGQPPGTQYF.

This clonotype was counted at least ten times. The chain joins TRBV18 to TRBJ2-7; TRBD1 matches 9 bases. Germline loops: CDR1 KGHSH, CDR2 LQKENI. This CDR3 region has 16 residues. The V segment lost 1 base and the J segment 1 base; nucleotides outside the gene matches: 5. DNA for the CDR3: TGTGCCAGCTCACCACGCGGGACAGGGCGATCCTACGAGCAGTACTTC. Its protein is CASSPRGTGRSYEQYF.

In this sample, this clonotype turned up many times. The genes are TRBV20-1 and TRBJ1-5; D is perhaps TRBD1 (6 bases). V lost 5 bases and J 5 bases, leaving 13 bases between the germline ends. The germline CDR1 and CDR2 sequences are DFQATT and SNEGSKA (reference sequence). The CDR3 covers 13 residues. DNA for the CDR3: TGCAGTGCTGAGAGACAGGCGGATCAGCCCCAGCATTTT. Translated, it gives CSAERQADQPQHF.

V usage is TRBV7-9 and J usage is TRBJ2-7; either TRBD1 or TRBD2 may supply D (5 bases each). The V end lost 5 bases, the J end lost 2 bases, and 16 bases lay between the germline ends. This CDR3 is 15 amino acids long. Looked up from germline, CDR1 is SEHNR and CDR2 is FQNEAQ (reference sequence). CDR3 loop: CASSRARDVAYEQYF. CDR3 in DNA: TGTGCCAGCAGCCGGGCCCGGGACGTAGCCTACGAGCAGTACTTC. Full variable domain (missing parts from reference TRBV7-9 and TRBJ2-7): DTGVSQNPRHKITKRGQNVTFRCDPISEHNRLYWYRQTLGQGPEFLTYFQNEAQLEKSRLLSDRFSAERPKGSFSTLEIQRTEQGDSAMYLCASSRARDVAYEQYFGPGTRLTVT.

This clonotype occurred many times. This chain connects TRBV5-1 to TRBJ1-1; D remains ambiguous. The CDR3 totals 14 residues. Germline CDR1 SGHRS, CDR2 YFSETQ. Trimming cost V 2 bases and J 2 bases, with 10 bases left between them. CDR3 in DNA: TGCGCCAGCAGCTTTGATGGAGGAAACACTGAAGCTTTCTTT. It yields the protein CASSFDGGNTEAFF.

This clonotype was seen at least ten times. The J gene is TRBJ1-1, the V gene TRBV29-1, with D possibly TRBD1 on 6 matching bases. Trimming shortened V by 6 bases and J by 9 bases, and 23 bases separated the two germline ends. Germline lookup yields CDR1 SQVTM and CDR2 ANQGSEA. This CDR3 is built from 14 residues. Here the CDR3 DNA reads TGCAGCGTCCGGACAGTCCAAAACTATACTAAAGCTTTCTTT. Amino acids: CSVRTVQNYTKAFF.

This clonotype has a count of ten or more. The genes are TRBV7-2 and TRBJ1-1, with a weak D call TRBD1 (5 bases). Germline V lookup: CDR1 SGHTA, CDR2 FQGNSA. The V gene lost 4 bases and the J gene lost 4 bases, with 25 bases spanning the gap. The CDR3 sequence is 18 residues long. CDR3 protein: CASSSPPGAGSWSTEAFF. The CDR3 coding sequence is TGTGCCAGCAGCTCCCCACCTGGGGCGGGTTCATGGAGCACTGAAGCTTTCTTT.

This clonotype was found a few times. V usage is TRBV5-5 and J usage is TRBJ2-2; the D call may be TRBD1 or TRBD2 (5 bases each). The CDR3 runs to 15 residues. Trimming removed 2 bases at V and 4 bases at J, with 12 bases between. CDR1 is SGHKS, CDR2 YYEKEE, per germline (reference sequence). For the CDR3, the DNA is TGTGCCAGCAGCTTAAATTGGGGACCCACCGGGGAGCTGTTTTTT. Its protein product is CASSLNWGPTGELFF.

Note on this clonotype: One end of the junction is discordant with germline, which a read error may explain. This chain connects TRBV28 to TRBJ1-2; TRBD1 is a possible D gene (5 bases). This CDR3 contains 13 residues. CDR1 is MDHEN, CDR2 SYDVKM, per germline. CDR3 nucleotide sequence: TGTGCCAGCAGTTTAGGGACTGGCGAGGGCTACATCTTC. It codes for CASSLGTGEGYIF.

This clonotype was recorded many times. This rearrangement joins TRBV3-1 to TRBJ1-4; no firm D call. CDR3 length: 16 residues. CDR1 and CDR2 (germline): LGHDT, YNNKEL (reference sequence). V was trimmed by 0 bases and J by 7 bases, leaving 15 bases between them. CDR3 region: CASSQDLSAGTEKLFF. CDR3 nucleotide sequence: TGTGCCAGCAGCCAAGATCTTTCGGCAGGAACTGAAAAACTGTTTTTT.

This clonotype was counted at least ten times. This chain uses TRBV7-2 with TRBJ2-2; TRBD2 matches 7 bases. The CDR3 sequence is 17 residues long. Losses at the gene ends were 3 bases for V and 7 bases for J; bases not matched to a gene: 14. Per the germline V gene, CDR1 is SGHTA and CDR2 is FQGNSA. The CDR3 region has the DNA TGTGCCAGCAGCTTGAGCCCCGGCGGGAGAGGTCACGGGGAGCTGTTTTTT. Protein sequence: CASSLSPGGRGHGELFF.

The J gene is TRBJ1-5, the V gene TRBV5-8, with TRBD1 as a possible D gene (5 bases). Germline V CDR1 and CDR2: SGHTS, YDEGEE. Trimming stripped 2 bases from V and 6 bases from J, with 12 bases between. This CDR3 has 14 amino acids. CDR3 in amino acids: CASSLGGGGQPQHF. The CDR3 DNA reads as TGTGCCAGCAGCTTAGGTGGGGGTGGTCAGCCCCAGCATTTT. Full variable domain (outside the CDR3, taken from reference TRBV5-8 and TRBJ1-5): EAGVTQSPTHLIKTRGQQATLRCSPISGHTSVYWYQQALGLGLQFLLWYDEGEERNRGNFPPRFSGRQFPNYSSELNVNALELEDSALYLCASSLGGGGQPQHFGDGTRLSIL.

There are many counts of this clonotype. This chain links TRBV27 with TRBJ2-7; TRBD2 agrees at 12 bases. Per the germline V gene, CDR1 is MNHEY and CDR2 is SMNVEV (reference sequence). The V and J ends lost 5 bases and 3 bases, in that order; junction bases with no gene match: 11. CDR3 size: 17 residues. CDR3 sequence (DNA): TGTGCCAGCAGTCCAGTACCTAGCGGGAGGGGAATCTACGAGCAGTACTTC. Its translation: CASSPVPSGRGIYEQYF.

In this sample, this clonotype turned up many times. The gene calls are TRBV20-1 and TRBJ1-5; D call uncertain. The CDR3 length is 13 residues. The V gene's germline CDR1 is DFQATT and CDR2 SNEGSKA (reference sequence). Trimming shortened V by 3 bases and J by 0 bases, and 6 bases separated the two germline ends. The DNA for the CDR3 is TGCAGTGCTAGTTGGGATAGCAATCAGCCCCAGCATTTT. Protein sequence: CSASWDSNQPQHF.

This clonotype showed up many times. The V call is TRBV2, the J call TRBJ2-5; 8 nucleotides line up with TRBD1. After removal of 10 bases from V and 3 bases from J, the junction contained 4 bases not matched to a gene. Germline lookup yields CDR1 SNHLY and CDR2 FYNNEI. This CDR3 region has 12 residues. In nucleotides, the CDR3 is TGTGCCACTAACAGGGGGGAAGAGACCCAGTACTTC. It specifies CATNRGEETQYF.

This clonotype was recorded many times. CDR3 sequence (DNA): TGTGCCAGCAGTTTAGTTAGCCGATCTACGCAGTATTTT. This sequence encodes CASSLVSRSTQYF. The chain couples TRBV27 to TRBJ2-3; D is unresolved. The CDR3 runs to 13 residues. The V gene's germline CDR1 is MNHEY and CDR2 SMNVEV (reference sequence). V was shortened by 2 bases and J by 8 bases, with 11 bases between the two germline ends.

The chain employs TRBV20-1 and TRBJ2-7; D might be TRBD1 (7 bases). CDR1 is DFQATT, CDR2 SNEGSKA, per germline (reference sequence). This CDR3 region has 12 residues. Trimming took 3 bases from V and 5 from J, leaving 11 bases between them. CDR3 sequence reads: CSAREGADEQYF. The DNA for the CDR3 is TGCAGTGCTAGGGAGGGGGCCGACGAGCAGTACTTC.

As regards this clonotype: This may be a read error, as it is one base from a much larger clone. The chain employs TRBV5-1 and TRBJ2-1, with D possibly matching TRBD1 (6 bases). CDR1 and CDR2 from the germline V gene are SGHRS and YFSETQ. This CDR3 is 15 amino acids long. In DNA, the CDR3 is TGCGCCAGCAGCTTAGCAACAGGGTCCTGCAATGAGCAGTTCTTC. Its protein product is CASSLATGSCNEQFF.

This clonotype was counted ten times or more. CDR3 sequence: CASSRAGARKNIQYF. As DNA, the CDR3 is TGTGCCAGCAGCCGGGCCGGGGCGCGAAAAAACATTCAGTACTTC. The J gene is TRBJ2-4, the V gene TRBV27, with D perhaps given as TRBD1 or TRBD2 (5 bases each). CDR3 length: 15 residues. Trimming cost V 6 bases and J 4 bases, with 16 bases left between them. In germline, CDR1 is MNHEY, CDR2 SMNVEV (reference sequence).